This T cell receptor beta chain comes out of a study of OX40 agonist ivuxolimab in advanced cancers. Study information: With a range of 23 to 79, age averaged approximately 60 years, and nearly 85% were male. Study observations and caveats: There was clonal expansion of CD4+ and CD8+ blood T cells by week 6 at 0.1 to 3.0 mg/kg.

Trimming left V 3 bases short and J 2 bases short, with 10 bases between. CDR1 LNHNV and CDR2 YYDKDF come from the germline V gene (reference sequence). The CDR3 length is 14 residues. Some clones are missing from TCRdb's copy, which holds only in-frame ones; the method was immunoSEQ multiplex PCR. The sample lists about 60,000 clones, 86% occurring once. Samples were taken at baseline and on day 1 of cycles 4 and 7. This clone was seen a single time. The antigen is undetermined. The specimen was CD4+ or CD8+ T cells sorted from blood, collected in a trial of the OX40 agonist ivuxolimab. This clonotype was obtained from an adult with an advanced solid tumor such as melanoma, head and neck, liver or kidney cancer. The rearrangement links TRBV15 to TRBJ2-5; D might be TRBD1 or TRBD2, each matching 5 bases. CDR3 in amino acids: CATSRGVLQETQYF. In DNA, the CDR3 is TGTGCCACCAGCAGGGGGGTTTTGCAAGAGACCCAGTACTTC.